This note documents a single TCR beta chain sequence. This entry is derived from a study of blood T cell repertoires in COVID-19. Sequenced by immunoSEQ multiplex PCR; TCRdb stores in-frame clones only, minus some. The table records 350,000 or so clones, approximately 91% of them present only once. This CDR3 comprises 14 residues. V was clipped by 4 bases and J by 4 bases, with 13 bases between them. Per the germline V gene, CDR1 is LNHDA and CDR2 is SQIVND (reference sequence). The sequence was collected from a woman in her 30s who had been exposed to COVID-19. The chain is built from TRBV19 and TRBJ1-2; maybe TRBD1 (5 bases). Input material: PBMCs or T cells enriched from blood (not recorded which). CDR3 sequence: CASSTHRQSYGYTF. The CDR3 DNA sequence: TGTGCCAGTAGTACCCATAGACAGAGCTATGGCTACACCTTC.